These 23 T cell receptor beta chains came from one sample sequenced in a study of low-dose radiotherapy and immunotherapy resistance in tumors (dated by TCRdb to between 2021 and 2024). The sample's time point label is to be understood as: before trial treatment. The data were produced on an Illumina MiniSeq. TCRs were amplified with Phusion for 20 to 25 PCR cycles, with a constant-region primer paired with the adapter attached to the V primers. TCRdb trimmed public reads at Q25 via fastp, called clones via MiXCR and kept in-frame beta chains. A single entry per CDR3 protein holds the most common genes and DNA from its merged rows. In all, the sample holds tens of thousands of distinct CDR3 sequences, and roughly 12% of those were seen once. The top ten hold roughly 6.4% of the sample. Here the sequenced sample was PBMCs, taken before treatment. The receptors come from a female donor with ovarian cancer.

This clonotype showed up many times. The genes are TRBV11-2 and TRBJ2-1; D remains unclear. The CDR3 covers 15 residues. Trimming removed 1 base at V and 0 bases at J, with 7 bases between. Germline loops: CDR1 SGHAT, CDR2 FQNNGV. In DNA, the CDR3 is TGTGCCAGCAGCTTAGGGACGAGCTCCTACAATGAGCAGTTCTTC. Translating it yields CASSLGTSSYNEQFF.

This clonotype appeared many times. The chain combines TRBV19 with TRBJ2-1; 7 positions agree with TRBD2. The length of the CDR3 is 14 residues. The germline gives CDR1 LNHDA, CDR2 SQIVND (reference sequence). Trimming took 6 bases from V and 1 from J; bases not matched to a gene: 3. This chain's CDR3 is CASRAGVSYNEQFF. The CDR3 nucleotides read TGTGCCAGTAGGGCGGGAGTGTCCTACAATGAGCAGTTCTTC. The whole variable domain, filled in from reference TRBV19 and TRBJ2-1, reads DGGITQSPKYLFRKEGQNVTLSCEQNLNHDAMYWYRQDPGQGLRLIYYSQIVNDFQKGDIAEGYSVSREKKESFPLTVTSAQKNPTAFYLCASRAGVSYNEQFFGPGTRLTVL.

Many counts were recorded for this clonotype. The chain joins TRBV7-9 to TRBJ2-4; D unclear. CDR1 and CDR2 from the germline V gene are SEHNR and FQNEAQ (reference sequence). V was trimmed by 5 bases and J by 0 bases, leaving 11 bases between them. The CDR3 consists of 15 residues. This chain's CDR3 is CASSQTVLAKNIQYF. The DNA of the CDR3 is TGTGCCAGCAGCCAGACGGTGCTAGCCAAAAACATTCAGTACTTC.

This clonotype showed up many times. The V and J genes are TRBV4-1 and TRBJ2-2, with D perhaps matching TRBD1 or TRBD2 (5 bases each). This CDR3 has 16 amino acids. V was trimmed by 5 bases and J by 0 bases, leaving 13 bases between them. The V gene's germline CDR1 is MGHRA and CDR2 YSYEKL. CDR3 DNA sequence: TGCGCCAGCAGCGACCCGGGACGCGCGAACACCGGGGAGCTGTTTTTT. Its translation is CASSDPGRANTGELFF.

This clonotype occurred many times. This chain joins TRBV28 and TRBJ1-5; no firm D call. The CDR3 runs 15 residues. Per the germline V gene, CDR1 is MDHEN and CDR2 is SYDVKM. V was cut by 3 bases and J by 1 base, with 10 bases left in between. Written as DNA, the CDR3 is TGTGCCAGCAGTTTTTCTGGTTACAGCAATCAGCCCCAGCATTTT. The encoded protein is CASSFSGYSNQPQHF.

The CDR3 reads CASSEAGVGTQYF. The CDR3 DNA reads TGTGCCAGCAGTGAAGCGGGAGTCGGTACGCAGTATTTT. The chain combines TRBV28 with TRBJ2-3; TRBD2 matches 8 bases. In germline, CDR1 is MDHEN, CDR2 SYDVKM. The CDR3 length is 13 residues. Unmatched junction bases numbered 6, after V lost 5 bases and J lost 8 bases.

There are many counts of this clonotype. The V call is TRBV28, the J call TRBJ1-1; 12 bases map to TRBD1. The germline V gene has CDR1 MDHEN and CDR2 SYDVKM. The V and J ends lost 6 bases and 3 bases, in that order; junction bases with no gene match: 8. This CDR3 spans 16 amino acids. CDR3 DNA: TGTGCCAGCAGCTTGGGGGGGACAGGGGGCTACACTGAAGCTTTCTTT. This encodes CASSLGGTGGYTEAFF.

The sample holds many counts of this clonotype. The V call is TRBV5-4, the J call TRBJ2-5; 7 bases fit TRBD1. The V gene's germline CDR1 is SGHNT and CDR2 YYREEE (reference sequence). J lost 4 bases, V lost 1 base, and 10 bases had no gene match. The CDR3 totals 16 residues. CDR3 sequence: CASSLRRLTGAETQYF. DNA of the CDR3: TGTGCCAGCAGCTTGAGAAGGCTCACAGGGGCAGAGACCCAGTACTTC.

This clonotype was detected ten times or more. The rearrangement uses TRBV29-1 and TRBJ2-1, with TRBD2 matching over 11 bases. The junction had 13 bases not matched to a gene; V was cut back by 3 bases and J by 9 bases. Per germline, CDR1 SQVTM and CDR2 ANQGSEA. This CDR3 is built from 16 residues. In DNA form, the CDR3 reads TGCAGCGTTGAGCTGGGACTAGCGGAGTGGTTCGGTGAGCAGTTCTTC. The encoded protein is CSVELGLAEWFGEQFF.

This clonotype came up a few times. Since a much larger clone is just one base distant, this may be a read error. For the CDR3, the DNA is TGTGCCAGCGGTAGGGGGGCGAACACTGAAGCTTTCTTT. Residues: CASGRGANTEAFF. V usage is TRBV12-3 or TRBV12-4 and J usage is TRBJ1-1; D is possibly TRBD1 (6 bases). The CDR3 totals 13 residues. The V and J ends lost 8 bases and 1 base respectively, with 11 bases between them.

The J gene is TRBJ2-2, the V gene TRBV9; perhaps D is TRBD1 or TRBD2 (6 bases each). This CDR3 spans 13 amino acids. Germline V gene sequence: CDR1 SGDLS, CDR2 YYNGEE. V gave up 3 bases and J gave up 7 bases, with 10 bases separating them. Written as DNA, the CDR3 is TGTGCCAGCAGCGGGGGGGCTGGCGGGGAGCTGTTTTTT. Encoded protein: CASSGGAGGELFF.

This clonotype appeared many times. This chain connects TRBV20-1 to TRBJ2-3, with 12 bases aligning to TRBD2. The germline CDR1 and CDR2 sequences are DFQATT and SNEGSKA (reference sequence). V trimming: 1 base; J trimming: 4 bases; junction bases outside the gene matches: 9. CDR3 size: 17 residues. The CDR3 DNA reads TGCAGTGCTAGAGGGGTCGGACTAGCGGGGCCTTCAGATACGCAGTATTTT. It encodes CSARGVGLAGPSDTQYF.

This clonotype was seen ten or more times. The gene calls are TRBV5-1 and TRBJ2-7; no reliable D call. V lost 1 base and J 0 bases, leaving 14 bases between the germline ends. This CDR3 contains 16 residues. Germline lookup yields CDR1 SGHRS and CDR2 YFSETQ. CDR3 bases: TGCGCCAGCAGCTTGTTCGCACAGCTGGACTCCTACGAGCAGTACTTC. It specifies CASSLFAQLDSYEQYF.

This clonotype was counted only a few times. It is likely a read error: a sequence one base away is far more abundant. This chain connects TRBV5-6 to TRBJ2-7, with a tentative D call TRBD1 (6 bases). The CDR3 is 13 residues long. Germline V gene data show CDR1 as SGHDT and CDR2 as YYEEEE. Trimming removed 4 bases from V and 7 bases from J, with 15 bases in between. The CDR3 loop is CASSPRRGNEQYF. In DNA, the CDR3 is TGTGCCAGCAGCCCCCGCAGGGGTAATGAGCAGTACTTC.

This clonotype was recorded many times. The chain carries TRBV5-1 and TRBJ1-5; D is ambiguous. Germline V gene lookup returns CDR1 SGHRS and CDR2 YFSETQ. Between the trimmed V and J ends, which lost 0 bases and 0 bases, there was a span of 7 bases. The CDR3 spans 15 residues. This CDR3 is CASSLDGDSNQPQHF. The DNA of the CDR3 is TGCGCCAGCAGCTTGGACGGCGATAGCAATCAGCCCCAGCATTTT.

At least ten counts were recorded for this clonotype. The chain links TRBV6-8 to TRBJ2-5, with TRBD2 matching 12 bases. The CDR3 extends over 20 amino acids. Germline V gene sequence: CDR1 MNHGY, CDR2 SAAAGT. The V gene end was trimmed by 6 bases and the J gene end by 1 base; junction bases not matched to a gene: 18. The CDR3 DNA reads as TGTGCCAGCAGCCCCTCTCTAGCGGGAGGGCCAATGAGTCTCCAAGAGACCCAGTACTTC. It translates to CASSPSLAGGPMSLQETQYF.

The V call is TRBV6-5, the J call TRBJ2-7, with a tentative D call TRBD1 (6 bases). V was shortened by 4 bases and J by 1 base, with 14 bases between the two germline ends. The CDR3 covers 15 residues. Germline CDR1 and CDR2: MNHEY and SVGAGI. The CDR3 DNA reads TGTGCCAGCAGTTTACGGGACATAGGTTCCTACGAGCAGTACTTC. This gives the protein CASSLRDIGSYEQYF.

This clonotype was recorded many times. The genes are TRBV6-2 or TRBV6-3 and TRBJ2-7; 9 nucleotides align to TRBD1. This CDR3 comprises 15 residues. V was clipped by 6 bases and J by 1 base; unmatched bases: 7. Germline assignment: CDR1 MNHEY and CDR2 SVGEGT. CDR3 sequence: CASRVTGGPSYEQYF. CDR3 DNA: TGTGCCAGCAGAGTAACAGGGGGCCCATCCTACGAGCAGTACTTC.

This clonotype was counted only a few times. CDR3 DNA sequence: TGTGCCAGCGGACAACCCGGACAGATTAAAAAGTACTTC. Protein sequence: CASGQPGQIKKYF. The V call is TRBV28, the J call TRBJ2-7; possible D gene TRBD1, 6 bases. The CDR3 consists of 13 residues. Germline CDR1 is MDHEN and CDR2 is SYDVKM. V lost 8 bases and J lost 11, with 22 bases in between.

This clonotype was counted ten times or more. This chain joins TRBV5-1 and TRBJ2-7, with D possibly TRBD1 on 6 matching bases. Germline CDR1 SGHRS, CDR2 YFSETQ. V gave up 0 bases and J gave up 2 bases, with 12 bases separating them. The CDR3 is 15 residues long. The CDR3, as DNA: TGCGCCAGCAGCTTGGGGACAGCCACAACCTACGAGCAGTACTTC. The encoded protein is CASSLGTATTYEQYF. The full variable domain, with the rest looked up from reference TRBV5-1 and TRBJ2-7, is KAGVTQTPRYLIKTRGQQVTLSCSPISGHRSVSWYQQTPGQGLQFLFEYFSETQRNKGNFPGRFSGRQFSNSRSEMNVSTLELGDSALYLCASSLGTATTYEQYFGPGTRLTVT.

The table lists this clonotype with many counts. V usage is TRBV7-9 and J usage is TRBJ2-2; D is unresolved. The V end was cut by 2 bases, the J end by 0 bases, with 10 bases between. Germline CDR1 reads SEHNR; CDR2 reads FQNEAQ (reference sequence). This CDR3 comprises 16 residues. CDR3 amino acids: CASSLKRASNTGELFF. Written as DNA, the CDR3 is TGTGCCAGCAGCTTAAAAAGGGCATCGAACACCGGGGAGCTGTTTTTT.

This clonotype has at least ten counts. This chain connects TRBV29-1 to TRBJ1-2, with TRBD1 matching over 8 bases. CDR3 length equals 15 residues. V lost 4 bases, J lost 4 bases, and 11 bases stayed unmatched. Germline V CDR1 and CDR2: SQVTM, ANQGSEA. The CDR3 sequence: CSVGGQGASAYGYTF. CDR3 coding DNA: TGCAGCGTTGGAGGCCAGGGGGCATCTGCCTATGGCTACACCTTC.

This clonotype has a single count. A far bigger clonotype differs at one base, so this is likely a read error. V is TRBV6-1 and J is TRBJ1-5; 8 nucleotides agree with TRBD1. The CDR3 has 14 amino acids. Per germline, CDR1 MNHNS and CDR2 SASEGT. The CDR3 DNA reads TGTGCCATCAAAGGACAGGGTCGCAATCAGCGCCAGCATTTT. Protein product: CAIKGQGRNQRQHF.